This TCR beta chain comes out of a study of cytomegalovirus exposure and HLA in healthy donors. Primers included in the PCR were 60 Vbeta and 13 Jbeta primers. The data were produced by immunoSEQ multiplex PCR, yet TCRdb's version contains in-frame clones alone and is incomplete. The profile shows some 77,000 clones, approximately 80% of them singletons. The length of the CDR3 is 11 residues. The germline gives CDR1 MNHNS, CDR2 SASEGT. Between the trimmed V and J ends, which lost 11 bases and 4 bases, there was a span of 11 bases. The clonotype was recovered from a woman aged 50 to 60 in good health and CMV-seropositive. V and J are TRBV6-1 and TRBJ1-1; maybe TRBD1 (5 bases). Sequenced material: PBMCs. The CDR3 is CAGEGPTEAFF. The CDR3 DNA sequence: TGTGCCGGGGAGGGGCCCACTGAAGCTTTCTTT.